These T cell receptor beta chains were read from a single sample in a study of CD8 T cells in Susac syndrome. TCRdb re-called the immunoSEQ multiplex PCR reads through MiXCR, storing one row per CDR3 protein. The data show 150,000 to 200,000 distinct CDR3 sequences, roughly 95% seen once. The sample comprised CD4+ T cells from PBMCs. The source of these receptors is a human donor with multiple sclerosis. The CDR3 runs from the conserved cysteine through the conserved F or W. A D gene is named only where the DNA matches it firmly. Not all rows give a size; the values are once, few, many and, for expanded clones, a class.

clone size: .; V gene: TRBV27; J gene: TRBJ2-3; D gene: .; CDR3 protein: CASRGYTDTQYF; CDR3 DNA: TGTGCCAGCAGGGGCTACACAGATACGCAGTATTTT
clone size: .; V gene: TRBV30; J gene: TRBJ1-2; D gene: .; CDR3 protein: CAWSRDSAGYGYTF; CDR3 DNA: TGTGCCTGGAGTCGGGATTCGGCGGGCTATGGCTACACCTTC
clone size: .; V gene: TRBV20-1; J gene: TRBJ2-2; D gene: TRBD2; CDR3 protein: CSASPPGLAGELFF; CDR3 DNA: TGCAGTGCTAGTCCCCCTGGACTAGCCGGGGAGCTGTTTTTT
clone size: .; V gene: TRBV9; J gene: TRBJ2-3; D gene: TRBD2; CDR3 protein: CASSVGRESSTQYF; CDR3 DNA: TGTGCCAGCAGCGTAGGGCGGGAGTCGAGTACGCAGTATTTT
clone size: .; V gene: TRBV29-1; J gene: TRBJ2-2; D gene: .; CDR3 protein: CSVESGDWNTGELFF; CDR3 DNA: TGCAGCGTTGAGTCCGGGGACTGGAACACCGGGGAGCTGTTTTTT
clone size: .; V gene: TRBV20-1; J gene: TRBJ1-2; D gene: .; CDR3 protein: CSARRGGGGAWDGGTF; CDR3 DNA: TGCAGTGCTAGGAGGGGGGGAGGCGGAGCGTGGGATGGTGGCACCTTC
clone size: once; V gene: TRBV30; J gene: TRBJ2-1; D gene: .; CDR3 protein: CAWSVLRGNNEQFF; CDR3 DNA: TGTGCCTGGAGTGTACTCCGGGGTAACAATGAGCAGTTCTTC
clone size: .; V gene: TRBV2; J gene: TRBJ1-5; D gene: .; CDR3 protein: CASSERLNQPQHF; CDR3 DNA: TGTGCCAGCAGTGAACGCTTAAATCAGCCCCAGCATTTT
clone size: .; V gene: TRBV5-1; J gene: TRBJ2-3; D gene: .; CDR3 protein: CASSQLAGGPTDTQYF; CDR3 DNA: TGCGCCAGCAGCCAGTTAGCAGGAGGGCCCACAGATACGCAGTATTTT
clone size: .; V gene: TRBV20-1; J gene: TRBJ2-1; D gene: TRBD2; CDR3 protein: CSAALAGGNEQFF; CDR3 DNA: TGCAGTGCTGCGCTAGCGGGAGGCAATGAGCAGTTCTTC
clone size: .; V gene: TRBV27; J gene: TRBJ1-2; D gene: .; CDR3 protein: CASSGAYGYTF; CDR3 DNA: TGTGCCAGCAGTGGGGCCTATGGCTACACCTTC
clone size: .; V gene: TRBV5-1; J gene: TRBJ2-3; D gene: TRBD2; CDR3 protein: CASSSQPGLAGTDTQYF; CDR3 DNA: TGCGCCAGCAGTTCCCAACCGGGACTAGCGGGAACAGATACGCAGTATTTT
clone size: .; V gene: TRBV28; J gene: TRBJ1-1; D gene: .; CDR3 protein: CASTFLRGQNTEAFF; CDR3 DNA: TGTGCCAGCACTTTCCTCCGGGGACAGAACACTGAAGCTTTCTTT
clone size: .; V gene: TRBV10-3; J gene: TRBJ1-1; D gene: .; CDR3 protein: CAISQWQTEAFF; CDR3 DNA: TGTGCCATCAGTCAGTGGCAGACTGAAGCTTTCTTT
clone size: .; V gene: TRBV24-1; J gene: TRBJ2-1; D gene: .; CDR3 protein: CATSDKRSSYNEQFF; CDR3 DNA: TGTGCCACCAGTGACAAGCGGAGCTCCTACAATGAGCAGTTCTTC
clone size: .; V gene: TRBV3-1; J gene: TRBJ1-2; D gene: .; CDR3 protein: CASSHSRLLGGYTF; CDR3 DNA: TGTGCCAGCAGCCACTCGAGGCTGTTAGGAGGCTACACCTTC